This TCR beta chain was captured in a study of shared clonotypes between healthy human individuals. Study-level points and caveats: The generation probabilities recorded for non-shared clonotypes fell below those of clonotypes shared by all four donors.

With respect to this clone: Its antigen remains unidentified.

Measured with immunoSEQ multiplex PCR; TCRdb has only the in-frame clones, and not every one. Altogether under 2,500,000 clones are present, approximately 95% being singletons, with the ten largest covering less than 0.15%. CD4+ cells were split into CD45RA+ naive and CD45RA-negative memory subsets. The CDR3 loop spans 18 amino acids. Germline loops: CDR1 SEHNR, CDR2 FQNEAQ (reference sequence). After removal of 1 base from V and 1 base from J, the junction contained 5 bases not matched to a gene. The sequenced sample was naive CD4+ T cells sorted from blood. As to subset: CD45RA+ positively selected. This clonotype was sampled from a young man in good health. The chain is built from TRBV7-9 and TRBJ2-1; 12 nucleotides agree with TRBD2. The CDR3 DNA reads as TGTGCCAGCAGCTTAGGGACTAGCGGGAAGGGGTCCTACAATGAGCAGTTCTTC. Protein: CASSLGTSGKGSYNEQFF.